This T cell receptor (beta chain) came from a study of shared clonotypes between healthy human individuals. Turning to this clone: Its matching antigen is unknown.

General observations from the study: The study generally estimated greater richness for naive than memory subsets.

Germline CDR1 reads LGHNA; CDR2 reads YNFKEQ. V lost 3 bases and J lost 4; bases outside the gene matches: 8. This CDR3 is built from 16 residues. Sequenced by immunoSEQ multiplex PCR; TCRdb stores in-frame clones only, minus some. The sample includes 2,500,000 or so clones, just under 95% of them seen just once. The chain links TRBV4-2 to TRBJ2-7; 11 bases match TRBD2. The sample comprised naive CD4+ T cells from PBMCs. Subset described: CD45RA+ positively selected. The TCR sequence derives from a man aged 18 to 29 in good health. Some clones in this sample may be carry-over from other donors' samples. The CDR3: CASSQGTSGSSYEQYF. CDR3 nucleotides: TGTGCCAGCAGCCAGGGAACTAGCGGGAGTTCTTACGAGCAGTACTTC.